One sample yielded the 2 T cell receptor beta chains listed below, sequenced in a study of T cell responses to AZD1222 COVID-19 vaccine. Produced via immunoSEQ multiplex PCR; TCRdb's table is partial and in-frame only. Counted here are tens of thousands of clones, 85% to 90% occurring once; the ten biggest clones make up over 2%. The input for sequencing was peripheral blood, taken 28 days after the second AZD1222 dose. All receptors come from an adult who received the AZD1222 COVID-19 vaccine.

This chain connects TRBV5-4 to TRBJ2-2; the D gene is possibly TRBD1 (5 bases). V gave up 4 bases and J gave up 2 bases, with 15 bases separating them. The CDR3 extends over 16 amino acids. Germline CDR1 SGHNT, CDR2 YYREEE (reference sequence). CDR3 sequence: CASSLAGRRNTGELFF. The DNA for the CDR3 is TGTGCCAGCAGCCTTGCAGGGCGTCGAAACACCGGGGAGCTGTTTTTT.

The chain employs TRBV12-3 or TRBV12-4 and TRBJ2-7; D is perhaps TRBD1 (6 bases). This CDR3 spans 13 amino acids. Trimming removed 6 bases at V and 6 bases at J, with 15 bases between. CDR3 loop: CASRVSGTPEQYF. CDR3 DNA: TGTGCCAGCAGGGTATCTGGGACACCCGAGCAGTACTTC.